This TCR beta chain was retrieved from a study of T cell responses to AZD1222 COVID-19 vaccine. Overall study findings and caveats: The reported proportion of spike-specific TCRs targeting unmutated variant regions was nearly half. The repertoires were collected only after the peak T cell response. Clonal diversity was possibly underestimated, and white British individuals and females predominated among donors. The breadth and depth of Spike-specific TCRs increased once two AZD1222 doses had been given.

This clone was observed once. Its matching antigen is unknown. V was shortened by 0 bases and J by 2 bases, with 11 bases between the two germline ends. The CDR3 is made up of 16 amino acids. Germline assignment: CDR1 SGDLS and CDR2 YYNGEE. Measured with immunoSEQ multiplex PCR; TCRdb has only the in-frame clones, and not every one. The data show about 90,000 clones, with around 90% seen just once and around 5.2% held by the top ten. The TCR originated in an adult in good health. The V call is TRBV9, the J call TRBJ2-2; TRBD2 might be the D (5 bases). The material sequenced was peripheral blood, taken on day 0 of MenACWY control vaccination. The CDR3 DNA reads as TGTGCCAGCAGCGTAGGATTCGGGGTTAACACCGGGGAGCTGTTTTTT. Translation: CASSVGFGVNTGELFF.